This T cell receptor (beta chain) was captured by sequencing in a study of blood T cell repertoires in COVID-19. Study-level information: Some COVID-19 samples were acute and others convalescent; all came from the United States, Italy and Spain. PBMCs, B-cell-depleted T cells, or T cells were the source of the cDNA or gDNA that made up the material.

Original processing notes: Estimation of nucleated cell counts was performed using reference gene primer amplification. Some clones are missing from TCRdb's copy, which holds only in-frame ones; the method was immunoSEQ multiplex PCR. V, J and clone size are those of that table, while D and trimming were read from the DNA. The data contain a few hundred thousand clones, around 84% of them singletons. Germline lookup yields CDR1 GTSNPN and CDR2 SVGIG (reference sequence). Unmatched junction bases numbered 14, after V lost 7 bases and J lost 6 bases. This CDR3 spans 14 amino acids. The TCR comes from a woman in her thirties or forties who had recovered from COVID-19. The J gene is TRBJ1-1, the V gene TRBV30; 7 bases fit TRBD1. Sequenced material: peripheral blood. DNA of the CDR3: TGTGCCTTCTACCCCACCGACAGGGCGGCTGAAGCTTTCTTT. It yields the protein CAFYPTDRAAEAFF.